This T cell receptor (beta chain) appears in the sequencing data of a study of shared clonotypes between healthy human individuals (dated by TCRdb to about 2020). Notes on the research overall: The cohort included three men and a couple of women between 18 and 49 years of age. To estimate repertoire size and how much clonotype sharing occurs between individuals, the study deeply sequenced the blood TCR repertoires of roughly 5 healthy adults. Each donor's leukapheresis produced roughly between roughly 0.85 and 9.5 billion PBMCs. For each donor, CD4 naive and CD4 memory were each given three plates, CD8 naive was given two plates, and CD8 memory was given one plate. Different laboratories and diverse techniques were used to prepare libraries and sequence TCR repertoires, to increase sequencing depth and limit assay-specific biases. Beyond this particular receptor, the publication reports: Naive subsets generally had larger estimated clonotype richness than memory subsets. When a handful of donors were compared, the shared fraction of clonotypes was about 5% for naive CD4, 3.5% for naive CD8, 2.3% for memory CD4, and roughly 0.4% for memory CD8. Compared with non-shared clonotypes, the clonotypes found in all four sorted-subset donors had higher generation probabilities. Pairwise subsampling led to the expectation that sequencing depth would affect the degree of clonotype sharing among donors. Sampling was restricted to blood, and TCR repertoires in tissue are likely to differ from TCR repertoires in blood. The small number of donors limited the genetic and exposure-history diversity represented. Even with the large sequencing depth, rarefaction of the sorted-subset datasets indicated that sequencing was incomplete.

The CDR3 runs 14 residues from the cysteine to the phenylalanine. Only the CDR3 DNA is retained, 42 bases long and in frame from the first base. V is pruned by 0 bases and J by 7 bases, leaving 6 bases of the junction without a gene match. The germline V gene yields SGHDT for CDR1 and YYEEEE for CDR2. TCR CDR3 regions were amplified from genomic DNA by multiplex PCR using the deep immunoSEQ assay. Genomic DNA extracted from each cell subset was distributed evenly over all wells of several immunoSEQ 96-well plates, and each plate served as one replicate. Each replicate PCR for sorted subsets received around 200 ng genomic DNA, equal to roughly 30,000 T cell genomes. Purified libraries were quantified with a Qubit 3.0 fluorometer, sized on a Bioanalyzer 2100, and re-quantified with the KAPA Library Quantification kit. Every immunoSEQ 96-well plate was sequenced on a separate single-read 150-cycle Illumina NextSeq 550 flow cell. In the authors' own workflow: The immunoSEQ output contained only junctional sequences without quality scores, so filtering could not match that applied to full-length reads. Sequences were annotated with PyIR, a Python wrapper for IgBLAST v1.9, using IMGT germline references to assign V/J genes and CDR3. Any read was removed if the V/J assignment was weak (E-value above 1e-6), the CDR3 was missing, or the read contained stop codons, out-of-frame junctions, or ambiguous translated residues. V3J clonotypes were defined as sequences sharing the same inferred V gene, J gene, and CDR3 amino acid sequence. To compute the percentage overlap between repertoires, the number of shared unique clonotypes was divided by the size of the smaller repertoire. RTK rarefaction, the Chao1 estimator, and Recon v2.1 estimates of unobserved clonotypes were used to assess repertoire richness. Generation probabilities for all TCRbeta clonotypes obtained by the gDNA method from a handful of donors were computed using OLGA. What TCRdb holds here is the immuneACCESS table cut down to in-frame rearrangements. Part of the clones is not present; checked against another copy, under half of the missing clones reflect an unresolved V gene, and the others are unexplained. V and J calls plus clone size are reproduced from that table; the DNA served to infer D and trimming. The sample data list over a million clones, and more than 60% of these were observed just once. Of the sample, 1.5% is held by the ten largest clones.

The donors were healthy, HIV-negative adults who had no recently reported acute infections or vaccinations. Every donor was a Caucasian adult residing in Nashville, Tennessee, USA. CD4+ T cells were enriched by magnetic negative selection; naive cells were then positively selected on CD45RA, and the negative fraction formed the memory subset. Blood was collected by leukapheresis, and PBMCs were isolated by Ficoll-Histopaque density gradient centrifugation and then cryopreserved in liquid nitrogen vapor phase. Purity and quantity of every magnetically sorted T cell population were checked by analytical flow cytometry. Each sorted fraction had its genomic DNA isolated and then quantified by UV absorbance on a Nanodrop 2000c. A remark on this clone: No cognate antigen has been identified for it. No clone much larger than this one lies a single base away; base qualities are absent.

The sequence is built from TRBV5-6 and TRBJ1-2, with 7 central nucleotides matching TRBD1. The sequence came from a young man in good health. Specimen: memory CD4+ T cells sorted from blood. This specimen's cell subset or site label, interpreted: CD45RA-negative fraction. The CDR3 reads as follows: CASSLDRGEGGYTF. The DNA sequence follows: TGTGCCAGCAGCTTGGACAGGGGAGAGGGTGGCTACACCTTC.